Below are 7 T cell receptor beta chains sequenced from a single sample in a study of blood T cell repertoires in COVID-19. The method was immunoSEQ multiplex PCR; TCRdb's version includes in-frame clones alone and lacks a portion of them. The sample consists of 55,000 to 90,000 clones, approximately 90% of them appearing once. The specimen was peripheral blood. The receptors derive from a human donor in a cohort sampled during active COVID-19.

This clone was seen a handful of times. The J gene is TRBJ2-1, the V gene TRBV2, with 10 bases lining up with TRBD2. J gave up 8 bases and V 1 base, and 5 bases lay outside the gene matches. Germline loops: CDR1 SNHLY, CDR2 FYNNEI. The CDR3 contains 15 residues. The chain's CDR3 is CASSEEAGGHYEQFF. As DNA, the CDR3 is TGTGCCAGCAGTGAAGAAGCGGGAGGGCACTATGAGCAGTTCTTC.

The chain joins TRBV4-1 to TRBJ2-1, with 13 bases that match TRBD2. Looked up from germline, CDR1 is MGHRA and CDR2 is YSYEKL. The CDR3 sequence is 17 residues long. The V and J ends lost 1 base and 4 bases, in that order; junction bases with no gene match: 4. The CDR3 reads CASSQGRTSGSYNEQFF. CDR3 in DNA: TGCGCCAGCAGCCAAGGGAGGACTAGCGGGAGTTACAATGAGCAGTTCTTC.

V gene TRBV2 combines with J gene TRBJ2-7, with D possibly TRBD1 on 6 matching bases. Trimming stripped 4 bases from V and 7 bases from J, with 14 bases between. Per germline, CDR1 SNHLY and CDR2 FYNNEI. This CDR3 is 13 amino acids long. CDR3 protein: CASSGSGAWEQYV. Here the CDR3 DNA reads TGTGCCAGCAGTGGGTCAGGGGCCTGGGAGCAGTACGTC.

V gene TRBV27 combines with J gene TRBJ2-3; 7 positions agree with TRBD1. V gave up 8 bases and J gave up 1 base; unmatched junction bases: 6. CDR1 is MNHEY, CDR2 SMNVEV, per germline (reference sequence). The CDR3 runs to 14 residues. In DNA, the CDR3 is TGTGCCAGCCGGACAGGTCCGGGCACAGATACGCAGTATTTT. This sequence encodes CASRTGPGTDTQYF.

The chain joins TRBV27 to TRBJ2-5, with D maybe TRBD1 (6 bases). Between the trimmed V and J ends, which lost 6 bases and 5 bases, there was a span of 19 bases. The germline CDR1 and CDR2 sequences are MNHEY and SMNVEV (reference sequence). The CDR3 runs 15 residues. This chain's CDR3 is CASRILNRVEETQYF. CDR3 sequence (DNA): TGTGCCAGCAGAATATTGAACAGGGTTGAGGAGACCCAGTACTTC.

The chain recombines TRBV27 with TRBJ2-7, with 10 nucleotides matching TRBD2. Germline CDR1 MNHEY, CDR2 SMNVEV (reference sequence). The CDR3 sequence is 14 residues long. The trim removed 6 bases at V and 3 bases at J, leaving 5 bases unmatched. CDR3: CASRTSGRVYEQYV. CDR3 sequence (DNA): TGTGCCAGCAGGACGAGCGGGAGGGTCTACGAGCAGTACGTC.

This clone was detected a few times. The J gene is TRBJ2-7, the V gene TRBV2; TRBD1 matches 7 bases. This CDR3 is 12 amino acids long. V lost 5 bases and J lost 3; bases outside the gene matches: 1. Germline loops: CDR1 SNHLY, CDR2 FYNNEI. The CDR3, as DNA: TGTGCCAGCAGTAGACAGGGCTACGAGCAGTACGTC. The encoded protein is CASSRQGYEQYV.